A single sample gave rise to the 21 T cell receptor beta chains below, sequenced in a study of cytomegalovirus exposure and HLA in healthy donors. The repertoire was sequenced with immunoSEQ multiplex PCR; TCRdb's copy has only in-frame clones and lacks some. The table lists about 340,000 clones, roughly 88% of them singletons. The sequencing input was PBMCs. The receptor set was obtained from a woman in her late teens or twenties in good health and CMV-seronegative.

The rearrangement links TRBV29-1 to TRBJ2-1, with 13 bases lining up with TRBD2. Trimming took 4 bases from V and 2 from J; bases not matched to a gene: 5. Germline V lookup: CDR1 SQVTM, CDR2 ANQGSEA. The CDR3 extends over 16 amino acids. The CDR3, as DNA: TGCAGCGTTGTGGGGACTAGCGGGGCCCCCTACAATGAGCAGTTCTTC. Its translation: CSVVGTSGAPYNEQFF.

The chain joins TRBV9 to TRBJ2-7, with 13 bases that match TRBD2. Germline loops: CDR1 SGDLS, CDR2 YYNGEE. This CDR3 region has 15 residues. V was clipped by 3 bases and J by 4 bases; unmatched bases: 4. The CDR3 here is CASSEGLAGPYEQYF. The CDR3 DNA reads TGTGCCAGCAGCGAGGGACTAGCGGGACCTTACGAGCAGTACTTC.

The genes are TRBV9 and TRBJ1-1; 7 nucleotides align to TRBD1. The germline V gene has CDR1 SGDLS and CDR2 YYNGEE. V trimming: 0 bases; J trimming: 4 bases; junction bases outside the gene matches: 0. The CDR3 totals 13 residues. The CDR3 spells CASSVGTGTEAFF. The CDR3 DNA sequence: TGTGCCAGCAGCGTAGGGACAGGCACTGAAGCTTTCTTT.

This sequence joins TRBV19 and TRBJ1-5, with D possibly being TRBD1 (5 bases). The CDR3 consists of 15 residues. V shed 7 bases and J shed 6 bases, with 19 bases lying between them. The germline gives CDR1 LNHDA, CDR2 SQIVND (reference sequence). The CDR3 here is CASTRWGGGGQPQHF. In DNA form, the CDR3 reads TGTGCCAGTACCCGGTGGGGGGGTGGTGGTCAGCCCCAGCATTTT.

The genes are TRBV10-3 and TRBJ2-5; TRBD1 matches at 9 bases. J gave up 1 base and V 5 bases, and 2 bases lay outside the gene matches. CDR3 length: 14 residues. CDR1 is ENHRY, CDR2 SYGVKD, per germline. The CDR3 region is CAISPTGGQETQYF. Here the CDR3 DNA reads TGTGCCATCAGTCCGACAGGGGGCCAAGAGACCCAGTACTTC.

This clone was found once. The chain has TRBV6-1 and TRBJ2-3; D uncertain. V lost 2 bases and J lost 1, with 10 bases in between. Germline CDR1 and CDR2: MNHNS and SASEGT. The CDR3 sequence is 15 residues long. The CDR3 nucleotides are TGTGCCAGCAGTGAACAGGATCATGGCACAGATACGCAGTATTTT. Its translation: CASSEQDHGTDTQYF.

V usage is TRBV27 and J usage is TRBJ2-7, with TRBD1 as a possible D gene (5 bases). The V end was cut by 6 bases, the J end by 1 base, with 10 bases between. The CDR3 runs 13 residues. Germline assignment: CDR1 MNHEY and CDR2 SMNVEV (reference sequence). Written as DNA, the CDR3 is TGTGCCAGCAGCAACAGGTTATCCTACGAGCAGTACTTC. This translates into CASSNRLSYEQYF.

This chain links TRBV5-1 with TRBJ2-1; the match to TRBD2 covers 9 bases. The germline V gene encodes CDR1 SGHRS and CDR2 YFSETQ. The trim removed 0 bases at V and 8 bases at J, leaving 6 bases unmatched. The CDR3 runs 15 residues. The CDR3 nucleotides read TGCGCCAGCAGCTTGGCTAGCGGGGCCAAGGATGAGCAGTTCTTC. It yields the protein CASSLASGAKDEQFF.

The chain uses TRBV5-1 and TRBJ2-5; TRBD2 matches at 8 bases. CDR1 is SGHRS and CDR2 is YFSETQ in the germline V gene. The CDR3 is 16 amino acids. With V trimmed by 0 bases and J by 1 base, 5 bases remained unmatched. CDR3 in DNA: TGCGCCAGCAGCTTGGCCGGGAGCGGGGGCCAAGAGACCCAGTACTTC. Encoded protein: CASSLAGSGGQETQYF.

The V gene is TRBV28, the J gene TRBJ2-4, with D perhaps matching TRBD1 (5 bases). CDR1 is MDHEN, CDR2 SYDVKM, per germline. V lost 4 bases and J lost 0, with 13 bases in between. The CDR3 spans 16 residues. The CDR3 sequence is CASSSGHDIAKNIQYF. As DNA, the CDR3 is TGTGCCAGCAGTTCAGGACACGACATAGCCAAAAACATTCAGTACTTC. The full variable domain, completed using reference TRBV28 and TRBJ2-4, is DVKVTQSSRYLVKRTGEKVFLECVQDMDHENMFWYRQDPGLGLRLIYFSYDVKMKEKGDIPEGYSVSREKKERFSLILESASTNQTSMYLCASSSGHDIAKNIQYFGAGTRLSVL.

The rearrangement joins TRBV2 to TRBJ2-1; 7 bases match TRBD2. This CDR3 contains 13 residues. V was clipped by 8 bases and J by 5 bases; unmatched bases: 6. Looked up from germline, CDR1 is SNHLY and CDR2 is FYNNEI. The CDR3 bases are TGTGCCAGCGGGAGGGGTCGGGACAATGAGCAGTTCTTC. This sequence encodes CASGRGRDNEQFF.

This clone came up a few times. The chain uses TRBV4-3 and TRBJ2-1; a possible D gene is TRBD1 (6 bases). The CDR3 is 16 amino acids. CDR1 and CDR2 from the germline V gene are LGHNA and YSLEER. The ends were cut back, 0 bases at V and 2 bases at J, with 11 bases in the middle. CDR3 protein: CASSQDAGGAYNEQFF. The CDR3 DNA is TGCGCCAGCAGCCAAGATGCTGGGGGCGCCTACAATGAGCAGTTCTTC.

This clone has only a few counts. The rearrangement joins TRBV10-3 to TRBJ2-7; TRBD2 is a possible D gene (5 bases). Germline values: CDR1 ENHRY, CDR2 SYGVKD. The length of the CDR3 is 12 residues. With 0 bases removed from V and 6 bases from J, the gap between germline ends came to 6 bases. The CDR3 nucleotides read TGTGCCATCAGTGAGTCAGGGAGCGAGCAGTACTTC. It specifies CAISESGSEQYF.

The chain uses TRBV19 and TRBJ2-3, with 10 bases aligning to TRBD2. The CDR3 is made up of 15 amino acids. J lost 4 bases, V lost 5 bases, and 6 bases had no gene match. CDR1 is LNHDA, CDR2 SQIVND, per germline (reference sequence). DNA of the CDR3: TGTGCCAGTAGTCTGCTAGCGGGAGAATCAGATACGCAGTATTTT. It encodes CASSLLAGESDTQYF.

The rearrangement links TRBV7-2 to TRBJ2-1, with D maybe TRBD2 (5 bases). Per the germline V gene, CDR1 is SGHTA and CDR2 is FQGNSA. The length of the CDR3 is 16 residues. Deletions cut 3 bases from V and 2 bases from J, with 14 bases between. The CDR3 sequence is CASSFRRGLTYNEQFF. DNA of the CDR3: TGTGCCAGCAGCTTCCGGCGCGGGCTAACCTACAATGAGCAGTTCTTC.

This chain uses TRBV30 with TRBJ2-1, with a weak D call TRBD2 (5 bases). Germline values: CDR1 GTSNPN, CDR2 SVGIG (reference sequence). V was clipped by 3 bases and J by 1 base, with 25 bases between them. The CDR3 covers 19 residues. CDR3 region: CAWSGGASIMSRSYNEQFF. The DNA of the CDR3 is TGTGCCTGGAGCGGAGGCGCGAGTATTATGAGTAGGTCCTACAATGAGCAGTTCTTC.

CDR3 coding DNA: TGTGCCAGCAGTTCGGTTGAGAACTATGGCTACACCTTC. The encoded protein is CASSSVENYGYTF. The genes are TRBV27 and TRBJ1-2; D is ambiguous. Germline CDR1 and CDR2: MNHEY and SMNVEV (reference sequence). This CDR3 has 13 residues. V was cut by 4 bases and J by 2 bases, with 8 bases left in between.

The genes are TRBV4-2 and TRBJ2-1, with 7 positions matching TRBD2. Germline values: CDR1 LGHNA, CDR2 YNFKEQ. Trimming cost V 0 bases and J 9 bases; bases outside gene matches: 5. This CDR3 region has 14 residues. This CDR3 is CASSQEGIAGEQFF. The CDR3 nucleotides read TGTGCCAGCAGCCAAGAAGGGATAGCGGGTGAGCAGTTCTTC.

This clone was picked up one time. V usage is TRBV7-6 and J usage is TRBJ2-7; no definite D call. V lost 7 bases to trimming and J lost 2 bases, with 18 bases between them. The germline V gene encodes CDR1 SGHVS and CDR2 FNYEAQ. This CDR3 comprises 15 residues. CDR3 sequence: CASTLTESFTYEQYF. In DNA, the CDR3 is TGTGCCAGCACCCTCACAGAGTCATTCACCTACGAGCAGTACTTC.

The chain couples TRBV5-1 to TRBJ2-5, with a weak D call TRBD2 (5 bases). The CDR3 has 13 amino acids. Germline-derived CDR1 and CDR2 are SGHRS and YFSETQ. V dropped 6 bases and J dropped 4 bases, with 13 bases sitting between them. Written as DNA, the CDR3 is TGCGCCAGCACGAGGGAAGCCCGAGAGACCCAGTACTTC. The encoded protein is CASTREARETQYF.

The CDR3 spells CASRLGGWADTQYF. DNA for the CDR3: TGTGCCAGCCGATTGGGGGGATGGGCAGATACGCAGTATTTT. V and J are TRBV11-2 and TRBJ2-3; D may be TRBD2 (6 bases). Germline assignment: CDR1 SGHAT and CDR2 FQNNGV. V dropped 8 bases and J dropped 4 bases, with 16 bases sitting between them. The CDR3 is made up of 14 amino acids.